This TCR beta chain was observed in a study of blood T cell repertoires in COVID-19. Libraries were prepared by immunoSEQ multiplex PCR; TCRdb keeps only in-frame clonotypes and omits some of them. The sample lists 240,000 or so clones, roughly 79% seen once, with around 7.5% in the top ten. With 5 bases clipped from V and 9 bases from J, the junction kept 10 bases outside the gene matches. The CDR3 is made up of 15 amino acids. Germline V gene data show CDR1 as KGHDR and CDR2 as SFDVKD. This chain links TRBV24-1 with TRBJ2-1, with TRBD2 matching 9 bases. The sequenced sample was peripheral blood. This clonotype was sampled from an elderly woman with COVID-19, enrolled during active disease. The CDR3 region is CATSGRDGLAFEQFF. The DNA for the CDR3 is TGTGCCACCAGTGGGCGGGACGGACTAGCGTTTGAGCAGTTCTTC.